The 21 T cell receptor beta chains presented below share a single source sample, sequenced in a study of T cells after yellow fever vaccination. TCRdb redid the calling of the 5' RACE reads with MiXCR, one entry per CDR3 protein. This table has approximately 150,000 distinct CDR3 sequences, around 8.5% appearing once. The sequences come from CD8+ T cells sorted from PBMCs, collected 45 days after the yellow fever booster vaccination. Every receptor here comes from a man younger than 30 who received the YFV17D yellow fever vaccine.

This clonotype appeared a few times. The gene calls are TRBV9 and TRBJ1-2; weak D call: TRBD1 (5 bases). Between the trimmed V and J ends, which lost 0 bases and 1 base, there was a span of 10 bases. The CDR3 length is 15 residues. The germline V gene encodes CDR1 SGDLS and CDR2 YYNGEE. The CDR3 DNA sequence: TGTGCCAGCAGCGTAGGGAGAGGGGTTAACTATGGCTACACCTTC. It translates to CASSVGRGVNYGYTF.

This clonotype turned up a few times. The chain carries TRBV5-5 and TRBJ1-5, with D possibly being TRBD1 (6 bases). Germline CDR1 and CDR2: SGHKS and YYEKEE (reference sequence). The CDR3 contains 15 residues. V was shortened by 0 bases and J by 6 bases, with 13 bases between the two germline ends. The chain's CDR3 is CASSLEAGAFQPQHF. The CDR3 DNA follows: TGTGCCAGCAGCTTGGAGGCAGGGGCTTTTCAGCCCCAGCATTTT.

This clonotype came up a few times. This chain joins TRBV6-2 or TRBV6-3 and TRBJ2-5; D not certain. V was clipped by 6 bases and J by 2 bases, with 10 bases between them. CDR3 length equals 13 residues. Germline values: CDR1 MNHEY, CDR2 SVGEGT. The CDR3 region has the DNA TGTGCCAGCAGGCCCCCCGCGCAAGAGACCCAGTACTTC. Translating gives CASRPPAQETQYF.

This clonotype has a handful of counts. The CDR3 DNA follows: TGTGCCAGCAGCTTACCTGCGGAGGGCTTCCCTGAAGCTTTCTTT. Translated: CASSLPAEGFPEAFF. The rearrangement joins TRBV11-2 to TRBJ1-1; D is ambiguous. The germline V gene has CDR1 SGHAT and CDR2 FQNNGV. V was shortened by 2 bases and J by 6 bases, with 16 bases between the two germline ends. The length of the CDR3 is 15 residues.

This clonotype appeared a few times. This chain connects TRBV7-8 to TRBJ2-3; no firm D call. This CDR3 has 14 amino acids. V was clipped by 1 base and J by 5 bases, with 10 bases between them. CDR1 and CDR2 (germline): SGHVS, FQNEAQ. The CDR3 nucleotides read TGTGCCAGCAGCTTAGATAGGGAATTAGATACGCAGTATTTT. It translates to CASSLDRELDTQYF.

This clonotype was detected a few times. This sequence joins TRBV30 and TRBJ2-2; TRBD2 matches 9 bases. The trim removed 3 bases at V and 4 bases at J, leaving 9 bases unmatched. CDR3 length equals 16 residues. Germline lookup yields CDR1 GTSNPN and CDR2 SVGIG (reference sequence). This CDR3 is CAWRAERGAPTGELFF. The CDR3 nucleotides read TGTGCCTGGAGAGCTGAGCGGGGGGCCCCCACCGGGGAGCTGTTTTTT.

The V call is TRBV19, the J call TRBJ2-2, with TRBD1 as a possible D gene (5 bases). CDR3 length: 13 amino acids. V lost 6 bases and J lost 4, with 9 bases in between. CDR1 LNHDA and CDR2 SQIVND come from the germline V gene (reference sequence). The CDR3 bases are TGTGCCAGTAGCACAGGTTTCACCGGGGAGCTGTTTTTT. As protein: CASSTGFTGELFF.

This clonotype was counted ten times or more. The V gene is TRBV4-2, the J gene TRBJ2-7; TRBD1 might be the D (6 bases). Germline CDR1 LGHNA, CDR2 YNFKEQ. Trimming took off 3 bases at V and 4 bases at J, with 13 bases between the two ends. The CDR3 consists of 14 residues. This CDR3 is CASSQGVGGYEQYF. The CDR3 nucleotides are TGTGCCAGCAGCCAGGGCGTAGGGGGATACGAGCAGTACTTC.

The chain links TRBV6-1 to TRBJ2-3; D not certain. The CDR3 is 14 residues long. The germline V gene has CDR1 MNHNS and CDR2 SASEGT. V lost 3 bases to trimming and J lost 0 bases, with 7 bases between them. As DNA, the CDR3 is TGTGCCAGCAGTGATTGGGCTAGCACAGATACGCAGTATTTT. Translation gives CASSDWASTDTQYF.

V gene TRBV15 combines with J gene TRBJ2-7; no clear D gene. CDR3 size: 14 residues. The germline V gene has CDR1 LNHNV and CDR2 YYDKDF (reference sequence). V shed 0 bases and J shed 0 bases, with 6 bases lying between them. Here the CDR3 reads CATSREYSSYEQYV. The CDR3 DNA sequence: TGTGCCACCAGCAGAGAATACAGCTCCTACGAGCAGTACGTC.

The CDR3 loop reads CASSFSAFVYEQYF. The CDR3 nucleotides read TGTGCCAGCAGTTTCTCTGCTTTTGTCTACGAGCAGTACTTC. The rearrangement links TRBV27 to TRBJ2-7, with D hard to call. V was cut by 3 bases and J by 3 bases, with 12 bases left in between. The CDR3 length is 14 residues. The germline V gene has CDR1 MNHEY and CDR2 SMNVEV (reference sequence).

This clonotype appeared a few times. The CDR3 here is CASSYDGDSFYEQYF. The CDR3 bases are TGTGCCAGCAGTTACGACGGGGACAGTTTCTACGAGCAGTACTTC. The chain joins TRBV6-2 or TRBV6-3 to TRBJ2-7; TRBD1 agrees at 7 bases. CDR1 and CDR2 (germline): MNHEY, SVGEGT. This CDR3 region has 15 residues. V was pared by 2 bases and J by 3 bases, with 7 bases of the junction left unmatched.

The chain combines TRBV9 with TRBJ2-2; 7 positions agree with TRBD1. V lost 5 bases, J lost 3 bases, and 4 bases stayed unmatched. The CDR3 is made up of 14 amino acids. CDR1 is SGDLS, CDR2 YYNGEE, per germline. CDR3 amino acids: CASSTTGYTGELFF. The CDR3 DNA is TGTGCCAGCAGTACGACAGGGTACACCGGGGAGCTGTTTTTT.

CDR3 DNA: TGTGCCAGCTTCGGCGGGGAGGCCGGGGAGCTGTTTTTT. Protein product: CASFGGEAGELFF. This rearrangement joins TRBV5-4 to TRBJ2-2, with TRBD2 as a possible D gene (6 bases). Germline V gives CDR1 SGHNT, CDR2 YYREEE (reference sequence). Trimming pared 7 bases from V and 6 bases from J, leaving 13 bases between. This CDR3 is built from 13 residues.

The J gene is TRBJ2-7, the V gene TRBV10-3; either TRBD1 or TRBD2 may fit D (5 bases each). The CDR3 is 18 residues long. V gave up 3 bases and J gave up 6 bases, with 27 bases separating them. Germline V CDR1 and CDR2: ENHRY, SYGVKD. CDR3 region: CAISDPESGYGAAAEQYV. The CDR3 DNA follows: TGTGCCATCAGTGACCCTGAAAGTGGATACGGGGCGGCAGCCGAGCAGTACGTC.

This clonotype came up a few times. V usage is TRBV12-3 or TRBV12-4 and J usage is TRBJ1-5, with D possibly being TRBD1 (6 bases). The CDR3 is 16 residues long. The V gene lost 5 bases and the J gene lost 1 base, with 15 bases spanning the gap. The CDR3 reads CASSLGGGRSNQPQHF. The CDR3 DNA sequence: TGTGCCAGCAGTCTTGGGGGGGGGCGCAGCAATCAGCCCCAGCATTTT.

The gene calls are TRBV12-3 or TRBV12-4 and TRBJ1-2; possible D gene TRBD1, 5 bases. V was pared by 5 bases and J by 5 bases, with 12 bases between. The CDR3 runs 13 residues. The CDR3: CASSTDGGYGYTF. CDR3 DNA: TGTGCCAGCAGTACAGACGGGGGATATGGCTACACCTTC.

This clonotype has a handful of counts. The rearrangement joins TRBV6-6 to TRBJ1-2; D call uncertain. This CDR3 comprises 14 residues. Germline V lookup: CDR1 MNHNY, CDR2 SVGAGI (reference sequence). Trimming removed 0 bases at V and 2 bases at J, with 7 bases between. The CDR3 reads CASSYSWANYGYTF. As DNA, the CDR3 is TGTGCCAGCAGTTACTCCTGGGCGAACTATGGCTACACCTTC.

The J gene is TRBJ1-1, the V gene TRBV12-3 or TRBV12-4; no reliable D call. The CDR3 loop spans 13 amino acids. Between the trimmed V and J ends, which lost 6 bases and 1 base, there was a span of 9 bases. The CDR3: CASSPNGNTEAFF. In nucleotides, the CDR3 is TGTGCCAGCAGCCCCAACGGGAACACTGAAGCTTTCTTT.

The chain joins TRBV28 to TRBJ1-1; D not certain. The CDR3 runs 15 residues. V was clipped by 2 bases and J by 3 bases, with 13 bases between them. Germline V gene data show CDR1 as MDHEN and CDR2 as SYDVKM. The CDR3 spells CASSLVLRADTEAFF. The DNA of the CDR3 is TGTGCCAGCAGTTTAGTCCTTAGGGCGGACACTGAAGCTTTCTTT.

This clonotype was seen a handful of times. The chain uses TRBV4-3 and TRBJ2-7, with D unresolved. The CDR3 contains 14 residues. Germline CDR1 LGHNA, CDR2 YSLEER. Trimming stripped 0 bases from V and 0 bases from J, with 6 bases between. The CDR3 DNA reads TGCGCCAGCAGCCAAGATACGGTCTCCTACGAGCAGTACTTC. It specifies CASSQDTVSYEQYF.